This entry lists 2 T cell receptor beta chains sequenced from one sample in a study of graft-versus-host responses after intestinal transplantation. Assay used: immunoSEQ multiplex PCR; TCRdb lists only in-frame clones, some missing. The table lists about 25,000 clones, over 35% of them singletons. This material consisted of alloreactive CD4+ T cells from a mixed lymphocyte reaction culture, taken before intestinal transplant. Subset defined: CFSE-low proliferating T cells sorted from roughly 6-day pre-transplant mixed lymphocyte reaction (GvH or HvG direction). The receptors were gathered from a human patient who received an intestinal transplant.

This clone was counted between two and nine times. The gene calls are TRBV28 and TRBJ2-4; TRBD1 agrees at 8 bases. Germline assignment: CDR1 MDHEN and CDR2 SYDVKM. Germline trimming cut 5 bases from V and 8 bases from J; bases unmatched to any gene: 8. There are 14 residues in the CDR3. CDR3 DNA: TGTGCCAGCAGTCGTCAGGGGGCGCGAGACATTCAGTACTTC. Amino acids: CASSRQGARDIQYF.

Points on this clone: One junction end disagrees with the germline gene, perhaps due to a read error. Other DNA variants within this sample encode the same CDR3. This chain links TRBV19 with TRBJ1-2; D is perhaps TRBD1 (6 bases). The CDR3 runs to 15 residues. CDR1 and CDR2 (germline): LNHDA, SQIVND (reference sequence). The CDR3 protein is CASSIPDTQGYGYTF. The DNA of the CDR3 is TGTGCCAGCAGTATCCCCGACACCCAGGGGTATGGCTACACCTTC.